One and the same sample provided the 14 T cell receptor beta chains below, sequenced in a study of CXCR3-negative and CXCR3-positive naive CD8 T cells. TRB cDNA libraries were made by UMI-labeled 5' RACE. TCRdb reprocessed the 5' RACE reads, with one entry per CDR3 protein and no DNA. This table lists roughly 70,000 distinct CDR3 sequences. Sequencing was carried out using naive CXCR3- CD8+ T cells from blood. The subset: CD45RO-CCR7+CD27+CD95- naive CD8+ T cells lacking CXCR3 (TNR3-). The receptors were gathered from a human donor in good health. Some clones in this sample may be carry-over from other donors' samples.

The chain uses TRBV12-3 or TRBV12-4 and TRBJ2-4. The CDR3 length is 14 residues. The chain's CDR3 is CASTLGGAKNIQYF.

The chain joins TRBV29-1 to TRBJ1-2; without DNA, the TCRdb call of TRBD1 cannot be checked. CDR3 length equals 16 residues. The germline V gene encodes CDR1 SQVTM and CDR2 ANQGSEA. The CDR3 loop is CSVEGSGQEENYGYTF.

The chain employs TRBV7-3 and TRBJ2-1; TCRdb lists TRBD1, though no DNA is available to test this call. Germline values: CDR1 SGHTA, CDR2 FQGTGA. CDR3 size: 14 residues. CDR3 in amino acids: CASSFGTLYNEQFF.

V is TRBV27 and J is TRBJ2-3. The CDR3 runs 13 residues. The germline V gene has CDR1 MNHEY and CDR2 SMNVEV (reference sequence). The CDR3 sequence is CASSTNSVGTQYF.

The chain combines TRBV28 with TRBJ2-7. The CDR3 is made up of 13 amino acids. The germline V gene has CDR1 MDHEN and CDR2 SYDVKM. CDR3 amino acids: CASSLNNLYEQYF.

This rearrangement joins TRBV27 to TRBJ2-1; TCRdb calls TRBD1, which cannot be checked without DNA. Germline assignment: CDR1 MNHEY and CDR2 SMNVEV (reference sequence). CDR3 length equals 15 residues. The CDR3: CASSPGQGSYNEQFF.

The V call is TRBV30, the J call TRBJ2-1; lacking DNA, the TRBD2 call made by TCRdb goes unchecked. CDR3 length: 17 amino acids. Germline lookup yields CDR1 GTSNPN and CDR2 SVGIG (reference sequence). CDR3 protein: CAWSVLGPSSSYNEQFF.

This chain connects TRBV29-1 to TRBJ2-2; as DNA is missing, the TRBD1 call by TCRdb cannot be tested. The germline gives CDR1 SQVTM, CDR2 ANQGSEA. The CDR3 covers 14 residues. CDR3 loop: CSVHEQGAGEELFF.

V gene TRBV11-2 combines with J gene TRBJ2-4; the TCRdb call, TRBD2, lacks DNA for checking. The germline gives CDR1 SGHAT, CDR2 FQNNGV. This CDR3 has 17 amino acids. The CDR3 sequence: CASSAAGPLLAKNIQYF.

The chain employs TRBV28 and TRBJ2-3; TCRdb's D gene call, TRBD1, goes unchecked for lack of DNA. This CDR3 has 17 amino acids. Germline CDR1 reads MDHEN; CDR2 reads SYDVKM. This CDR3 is CASSFPSVGGSTDTQYF.

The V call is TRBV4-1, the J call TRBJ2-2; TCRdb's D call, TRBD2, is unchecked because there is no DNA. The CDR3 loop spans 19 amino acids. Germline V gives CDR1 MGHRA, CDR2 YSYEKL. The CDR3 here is CASSQEALAGGPNTGELFF.

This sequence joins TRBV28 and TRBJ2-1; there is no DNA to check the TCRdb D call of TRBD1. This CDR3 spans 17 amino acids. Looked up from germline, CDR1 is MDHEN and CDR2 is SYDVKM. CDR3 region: CASSSLDSPLSYNEQFF.

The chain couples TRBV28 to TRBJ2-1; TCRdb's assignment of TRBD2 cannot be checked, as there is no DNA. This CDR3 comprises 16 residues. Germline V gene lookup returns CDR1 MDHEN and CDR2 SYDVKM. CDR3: CASSLTSVSSYNEQFF. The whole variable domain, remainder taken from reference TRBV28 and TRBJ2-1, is DVKVTQSSRYLVKRTGEKVFLECVQDMDHENMFWYRQDPGLGLRLIYFSYDVKMKEKGDIPEGYSVSREKKERFSLILESASTNQTSMYLCASSLTSVSSYNEQFFGPGTRLTVL.

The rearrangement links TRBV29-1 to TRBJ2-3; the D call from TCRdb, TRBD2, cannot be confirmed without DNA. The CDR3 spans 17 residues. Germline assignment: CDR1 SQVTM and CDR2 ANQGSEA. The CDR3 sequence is CSVEVPELGPSTDTQYF.